Listed here are 27 T cell receptor beta chains from one sample, sequenced in a study of identical twins. TCRdb itself ran the 5' RACE reads through MiXCR, one entry per CDR3 protein. The data show hundreds of thousands of distinct CDR3 sequences, roughly 20% seen once. This same sample was also taken into another study, of T cells expressing NK-cell markers.

The specimen sequenced was PBMCs. These receptors originate from a woman younger than 30 in good health.

The chain is built from TRBV27 and TRBJ2-2, with 9 bases aligning to TRBD1. This CDR3 has 16 amino acids. Germline CDR1 and CDR2: MNHEY and SMNVEV (reference sequence). The trim removed 3 bases at V and 4 bases at J, leaving 6 bases unmatched. CDR3 sequence: CASSFLGGQGTGELFF. In DNA form, the CDR3 reads TGTGCCAGCAGTTTTCTCGGGGGACAGGGCACCGGGGAGCTGTTTTTT.

The chain links TRBV20-1 to TRBJ2-7; 8 bases map to TRBD2. With 7 bases clipped from V and 11 bases from J, the junction kept 10 bases outside the gene matches. Germline lookup yields CDR1 DFQATT and CDR2 SNEGSKA (reference sequence). This CDR3 is 11 amino acids long. CDR3 sequence (DNA): TGCAGTGTCCCACTAGCGGAGAGGGAGTACTTC. It codes for CSVPLAEREYF.

The gene calls are TRBV5-1 and TRBJ2-7; D call uncertain. With 2 bases removed from V and 4 bases from J, the gap between germline ends came to 7 bases. CDR1 SGHRS and CDR2 YFSETQ come from the germline V gene. This CDR3 comprises 12 residues. This chain's CDR3 is CASSFSCYEQYF. For the CDR3, the DNA is TGCGCCAGCAGCTTTAGCTGTTACGAGCAGTACTTC.

This chain connects TRBV7-9 to TRBJ2-7; TRBD2 matches 10 bases. Germline CDR1 SEHNR, CDR2 FQNEAQ (reference sequence). V lost 5 bases to trimming and J lost 3 bases; unmatched junction nucleotides: 7. CDR3 length equals 15 residues. CDR3 DNA: TGTGCCAGCAGCCCCCATCTAGCGGGAGTCTACGAGCAGTACTTC. This codes for CASSPHLAGVYEQYF. Full variable domain (rest looked up from reference TRBV7-9 and TRBJ2-7): DTGVSQNPRHKITKRGQNVTFRCDPISEHNRLYWYRQTLGQGPEFLTYFQNEAQLEKSRLLSDRFSAERPKGSFSTLEIQRTEQGDSAMYLCASSPHLAGVYEQYFGPGTRLTVT.

This clonotype has ten or more counts. The gene calls are TRBV15 and TRBJ2-7, with 8 bases fitting TRBD2. Germline lookup yields CDR1 LNHNV and CDR2 YYDKDF (reference sequence). The J segment lost 2 bases and the V segment lost 5 bases, leaving 11 bases of the junction unmatched. The CDR3 consists of 16 residues. This CDR3 is CATSDSGRADTYEQYF. As DNA, the CDR3 is TGTGCCACCAGCGACTCCGGGAGGGCCGACACCTACGAGCAGTACTTC. Variable domain in full (rest from reference TRBV15 and TRBJ2-7): DAMVIQNPRYQVTQFGKPVTLSCSQTLNHNVMYWYQQKSSQAPKLLFHYYDKDFNNEADTPDNFQSRRPNTSFCFLDIRSPGLGDTAMYLCATSDSGRADTYEQYFGPGTRLTVT.

The chain has TRBV7-8 and TRBJ2-7; tentatively, D is TRBD1 (6 bases). The V and J ends lost 11 bases and 2 bases respectively, with 19 bases between them. Germline CDR1 is SGHVS and CDR2 is FQNEAQ. CDR3 size: 14 residues. DNA of the CDR3: TGTGCCTCACAACCGGGACACAGAACCTACGAGCAGTACTTC. The encoded protein is CASQPGHRTYEQYF.

Here the CDR3 DNA reads TGCAGTGGGACCGTAGGTGGCACTGAAGCTTTCTTT. Translation gives CSGTVGGTEAFF. This chain connects TRBV20-1 to TRBJ1-1; unclear D gene. Germline loops: CDR1 DFQATT, CDR2 SNEGSKA (reference sequence). Trimming pared 7 bases from V and 4 bases from J, leaving 13 bases between. The CDR3 runs to 12 residues.

V is TRBV12-3 or TRBV12-4 and J is TRBJ1-6; 7 bases fit TRBD1. V lost 8 bases, J lost 3 bases, and 7 bases stayed unmatched. This CDR3 region has 15 residues. CDR3 in amino acids: CASARQGGYNSPLHF. DNA of the CDR3: TGTGCCAGCGCCCGACAGGGAGGCTATAATTCACCCCTCCACTTT.

The J gene is TRBJ1-2, the V gene TRBV11-2, with D possibly TRBD1 on 6 matching bases. V lost 4 bases and J lost 6, with 18 bases in between. The CDR3 runs to 15 residues. CDR1 SGHAT and CDR2 FQNNGV come from the germline V gene. The CDR3 DNA is TGTGCCAGCAGCTCCCCCAGGGGCAGGGACCATGGCTACACCTTC. This codes for CASSSPRGRDHGYTF.

This clonotype has ten or more counts. The V call is TRBV12-3 or TRBV12-4, the J call TRBJ1-5; D gene unclear. Trimming stripped 8 bases from V and 2 bases from J, with 10 bases between. The CDR3 is made up of 13 amino acids. CDR3 in amino acids: CASRNRGNQPQHF. In DNA, the CDR3 is TGTGCCAGCCGGAACCGGGGCAATCAGCCCCAGCATTTT.

This clonotype was observed a handful of times. CDR3 nucleotide sequence: TGTGCCAGCAGCCCCACGGGCGGGGGGATCAATGAGCAGTTCTTC. Protein: CASSPTGGGINEQFF. The chain joins TRBV7-3 to TRBJ2-1; 8 bases align to TRBD2. Germline assignment: CDR1 SGHTA and CDR2 FQGTGA. The CDR3 spans 15 residues. V lost 5 bases and J lost 6; bases outside the gene matches: 9. The full variable domain, completed using reference TRBV7-3 and TRBJ2-1, is GAGVSQTPSNKVTEKGKYVELRCDPISGHTALYWYRQSLGQGPEFLIYFQGTGAADDSGLPNDRFFAVRPEGSVSTLKIQRTERGDSAVYLCASSPTGGGINEQFFGPGTRLTVL.

The sample holds a few counts of this clonotype. This sequence joins TRBV20-1 and TRBJ2-2, with 12 nucleotides matching TRBD2. CDR3 length: 16 amino acids. Trimming took 1 base from V and 6 from J; bases not matched to a gene: 6. Germline V CDR1 and CDR2: DFQATT, SNEGSKA (reference sequence). Here the CDR3 DNA reads TGCAGTGCTAGAGGTCGACTAGCGGGAGCGGCCGGGGAGCTGTTTTTT. This translates into CSARGRLAGAAGELFF.

This clonotype was observed at least ten times. The CDR3 DNA is TGTGCCAGCAGTTACCTTAAACGCTATGGCTACACCTTC. Translating gives CASSYLKRYGYTF. The chain employs TRBV6-2 or TRBV6-3 and TRBJ1-2; no clear D. Germline lookup yields CDR1 MNHEY and CDR2 SVGEGT. The CDR3 is 13 residues long. V gave up 2 bases and J gave up 4 bases, with 8 bases separating them.

The chain joins TRBV10-3 to TRBJ2-7; D call uncertain. Germline CDR1 is ENHRY and CDR2 is SYGVKD. Between the trimmed V and J ends, which lost 0 bases and 3 bases, there was a span of 9 bases. The CDR3 sequence is 14 residues long. CDR3 region: CAISESAAVYEQYF. The CDR3 coding sequence is TGTGCCATCAGTGAGTCGGCGGCGGTCTACGAGCAGTACTTC.

This clonotype was observed at least ten times. This chain uses TRBV12-3 or TRBV12-4 with TRBJ2-7; D perhaps matches TRBD1 (6 bases). The CDR3 has 11 residues. V shed 5 bases and J shed 9 bases, with 11 bases lying between them. The CDR3 loop reads CASSHRAGQYF. The CDR3 coding sequence is TGTGCCAGCAGTCACAGGGCGGGGCAGTACTTC.

This clonotype was counted between two and nine times. This chain links TRBV6-2 or TRBV6-3 with TRBJ2-7; possible D gene TRBD1, 5 bases. The CDR3 loop spans 14 amino acids. The V and J ends lost 4 bases and 5 bases respectively, with 15 bases between them. Germline V CDR1 and CDR2: MNHEY, SVGEGT. This CDR3 is CASSWIILGDEQYF. The CDR3 nucleotides read TGTGCCAGCAGTTGGATTATATTAGGGGACGAGCAGTACTTC.

This clonotype was observed a few times. The chain has TRBV5-1 and TRBJ2-2; 12 positions match TRBD2. Per the germline V gene, CDR1 is SGHRS and CDR2 is YFSETQ. CDR3 length: 17 residues. Germline trimming cut 4 bases from V and 2 bases from J; bases unmatched to any gene: 6. DNA for the CDR3: TGCGCCAGCAGCACCCGGACTAGCGGGGAAAACACCGGGGAGCTGTTTTTT. It is translated as CASSTRTSGENTGELFF.

This clonotype appeared a few times. The rearrangement joins TRBV6-1 to TRBJ2-7; 9 nucleotides align to TRBD1. V lost 7 bases, J lost 4 bases, and 5 bases stayed unmatched. The CDR3 loop spans 13 amino acids. Germline CDR1 MNHNS, CDR2 SASEGT. This CDR3 reads CASTGQGLYEQYF. The CDR3 DNA is TGTGCCAGCACCGGACAGGGGTTGTACGAGCAGTACTTC.

V gene TRBV20-1 combines with J gene TRBJ1-5; TRBD1 agrees at 7 bases. Germline CDR1 reads DFQATT; CDR2 reads SNEGSKA (reference sequence). The CDR3 spans 15 residues. Trimming removed 6 bases from V and 2 bases from J; junction bases left unmatched: 10. CDR3 DNA: TGCAGTGCCGCGGACAGGATGAATGGCAATCAGCCCCAGCATTTT. This codes for CSAADRMNGNQPQHF.

This clonotype was observed at least ten times. The chain links TRBV6-5 to TRBJ2-3; D remains unclear. Trimming removed 2 bases at V and 4 bases at J, with 7 bases between. The length of the CDR3 is 13 residues. Germline V gene lookup returns CDR1 MNHEY and CDR2 SVGAGI. The CDR3 region is CASSYVMADTQYF. The CDR3 nucleotides are TGTGCCAGCAGTTACGTCATGGCAGATACGCAGTATTTT.

The rearrangement links TRBV5-1 to TRBJ2-5, with 14 bases lining up with TRBD2. Germline lookup yields CDR1 SGHRS and CDR2 YFSETQ. This CDR3 spans 17 amino acids. The trim removed 5 bases at V and 5 bases at J, leaving 11 bases unmatched. The DNA for the CDR3 is TGCGCCAGCAGTACAGGGGCACGACTAGCGGGAGGGGAGACCCAGTACTTC. Its translation: CASSTGARLAGGETQYF.

In this sample, this clonotype turned up a few times. The chain links TRBV20-1 to TRBJ2-7; a weak D match, TRBD1 (6 bases). V was trimmed by 0 bases and J by 5 bases, leaving 11 bases between them. The CDR3 loop spans 13 amino acids. Germline values: CDR1 DFQATT, CDR2 SNEGSKA (reference sequence). Written as DNA, the CDR3 is TGCAGTGCTAGAGACGCCAGGGGCGACGAGCAGTACTTC. Translated: CSARDARGDEQYF.

This clonotype was seen many times. The genes are TRBV20-1 and TRBJ2-3; 8 nucleotides align to TRBD1. The CDR3 sequence is 14 residues long. The germline gives CDR1 DFQATT, CDR2 SNEGSKA (reference sequence). With V trimmed by 6 bases and J by 2 bases, 7 bases remained unmatched. This CDR3 is CSADRDVLTDTQYF. Here the CDR3 DNA reads TGCAGTGCGGACAGGGACGTTCTCACAGATACGCAGTATTTT.

There are a few counts of this clonotype. The chain recombines TRBV9 with TRBJ1-6; D remains ambiguous. V lost 0 bases and J lost 3, with 10 bases in between. This CDR3 is built from 16 residues. Germline V gene sequence: CDR1 SGDLS, CDR2 YYNGEE. In DNA form, the CDR3 reads TGTGCCAGCAGCGTAGAGGGCAGGATCTATAATTCACCCCTCCACTTT. Amino acids: CASSVEGRIYNSPLHF.

V gene TRBV7-2 combines with J gene TRBJ2-3, with D perhaps TRBD2 (6 bases). The V end was cut by 3 bases, the J end by 5 bases, with 18 bases between. CDR3 length equals 16 residues. Germline V gives CDR1 SGHTA, CDR2 FQGNSA. This CDR3 is CASSFGGSMGGDTQYF. The CDR3 DNA sequence: TGTGCCAGCAGCTTTGGCGGGTCAATGGGAGGAGATACGCAGTATTTT. The full variable domain, in which reference TRBV7-2 and TRBJ2-3 provide the parts outside the CDR3, is GAGVSQSPSNKVTEKGKDVELRCDPISGHTALYWYRQSLGQGLEFLIYFQGNSAPDKSGLPSDRFSAERTGGSVSTLTIQRTQQEDSAVYLCASSFGGSMGGDTQYFGPGTRLTVL.

The chain joins TRBV18 to TRBJ2-7; D is uncertain. The germline V and J ends were trimmed by 3 bases and 2 bases, with 14 bases remaining between them. The CDR3 spans 15 residues. Germline V gene lookup returns CDR1 KGHSH and CDR2 LQKENI. The CDR3 nucleotides are TGTGCCAGCTCACCCTCCACGGGTTCCACCTACGAGCAGTACTTC. Translated: CASSPSTGSTYEQYF.

This clonotype was counted only a few times. The genes are TRBV4-2 and TRBJ1-1; a possible D gene is TRBD1 (5 bases). The CDR3 runs 15 residues. V lost 0 bases and J lost 7, with 15 bases in between. The germline V gene has CDR1 LGHNA and CDR2 YNFKEQ. The CDR3: CASSQDRGLGGEAFF. CDR3 DNA sequence: TGTGCCAGCAGCCAAGATCGGGGTCTGGGGGGTGAAGCTTTCTTT.